A single sample is the source of the 15 T cell receptor beta chains below, sequenced in a study of Ad26.COV2.S vaccination and SARS-CoV-2 variants. As to treatment: about 20 received Ad26.COV2.S at low or high dose, single or two shots; about 5 received placebo; per-sample allocation not given. Day 63 following the first vaccine or placebo injection was when the samples were taken. Measured with immunoSEQ multiplex PCR; TCRdb has only the in-frame clones, and not every one. The sample has roughly 400,000 clones; 89% are singletons. The specimen comprised peripheral blood, sampled in a trial of Ad26.COV2.S vaccine versus placebo. The source of these receptors is a person aged 18-60 years who received the Ad26.COV2.S COVID-19 vaccine or a placebo.

This chain joins TRBV19 and TRBJ1-1; weak D call: TRBD1 (5 bases). The V and J ends lost 3 bases and 8 bases respectively, with 13 bases between them. The germline V gene has CDR1 LNHDA and CDR2 SQIVND (reference sequence). The CDR3 sequence is 13 residues long. The CDR3, as DNA: TGTGCCAGTAGTATTGAGGGACGGCTAGAAGCTTTCTTT. It yields the protein CASSIEGRLEAFF.

This chain links TRBV5-4 with TRBJ2-5, with D perhaps matching TRBD2 (5 bases). Trimming took 4 bases from V and 4 from J, leaving 14 bases between them. Germline-derived CDR1 and CDR2 are SGHNT and YYREEE (reference sequence). The CDR3 loop spans 14 amino acids. DNA for the CDR3: TGTGCCAGCAGCCCGGGTACGGGATTAGAGACCCAGTACTTC. It yields the protein CASSPGTGLETQYF.

This chain connects TRBV7-2 to TRBJ2-7; 7 nucleotides align to TRBD1. The CDR3 consists of 14 residues. Germline V gene lookup returns CDR1 SGHTA and CDR2 FQGNSA. The V gene end was trimmed by 7 bases and the J gene end by 3 bases; junction bases not matched to a gene: 9. The CDR3: CASTQTNRGYEQYF. CDR3 sequence (DNA): TGTGCCAGCACTCAGACAAACAGGGGCTACGAGCAGTACTTC.

This rearrangement joins TRBV7-2 to TRBJ1-2; D unclear. With 2 bases removed from V and 11 bases from J, the gap between germline ends came to 15 bases. Germline CDR1 SGHTA, CDR2 FQGNSA. The CDR3 sequence is 13 residues long. For the CDR3, the DNA is TGTGCCAGCAGCTTACAGCCGGGATCGAGTTACACCTTC. It specifies CASSLQPGSSYTF.

CDR3 nucleotides: TGTGCCAGCAGCCCGGGACTAGCGGGAGGAACGTACCAAGAGACCCAGTACTTC. Residues: CASSPGLAGGTYQETQYF. V usage is TRBV11-3 and J usage is TRBJ2-5, with 15 positions matching TRBD2. CDR1 SGHNT and CDR2 YENEEA come from the germline V gene. The length of the CDR3 is 18 residues. Trimming removed 5 bases from V and 0 bases from J; junction bases left unmatched: 7.

CDR3 residues: CASSFGGDFSTQYF. In DNA form, the CDR3 reads TGTGCCAGCAGCTTTGGGGGGGACTTCAGTACGCAGTATTTT. The V call is TRBV7-3, the J call TRBJ2-3; TRBD2 matches 7 bases. The trim removed 3 bases at V and 8 bases at J, leaving 8 bases unmatched. This CDR3 is 14 amino acids long. Germline assignment: CDR1 SGHTA and CDR2 FQGTGA.

The chain joins TRBV30 to TRBJ2-1; D remains ambiguous. CDR3 length equals 11 residues. The germline V gene encodes CDR1 GTSNPN and CDR2 SVGIG (reference sequence). V lost 3 bases to trimming and J lost 6 bases, with 6 bases between them. The chain's CDR3 is CAWSTANEQFF. The CDR3 nucleotides read TGTGCCTGGAGCACCGCCAATGAGCAGTTCTTC.

The rearrangement joins TRBV2 to TRBJ2-2; D is possibly TRBD1 (6 bases). The CDR3 length is 15 residues. Trimming left V 6 bases short and J 4 bases short, with 15 bases between. CDR1 is SNHLY and CDR2 is FYNNEI in the germline V gene. The CDR3 reads CASREYQGITGELFF. DNA for the CDR3: TGTGCCAGCAGGGAATATCAGGGGATCACCGGGGAGCTGTTTTTT.

The chain uses TRBV20-1 and TRBJ1-1; D is perhaps TRBD1 (5 bases). The CDR3 consists of 13 residues. Germline assignment: CDR1 DFQATT and CDR2 SNEGSKA (reference sequence). V was clipped by 3 bases and J by 7 bases, with 15 bases between them. The CDR3 DNA is TGCAGTGCTAGTTGGCAGGGAGGCTTTGAAGCTTTCTTT. Protein sequence: CSASWQGGFEAFF.

The chain recombines TRBV2 with TRBJ1-2; no definite D call. The CDR3 sequence is 12 residues long. Germline loops: CDR1 SNHLY, CDR2 FYNNEI. V lost 5 bases and J lost 2, with 6 bases in between. CDR3 bases: TGTGCCAGCAGTCGTCGAAACTATGGCTACACCTTC. Translation gives CASSRRNYGYTF.

CDR3 amino acids: CASRNRADTQYF. CDR3 in DNA: TGTGCCAGCAGAAACAGGGCAGATACGCAGTATTTT. This chain uses TRBV5-6 with TRBJ2-3; tentatively, D is TRBD1 (6 bases). With 5 bases removed from V and 4 bases from J, the gap between germline ends came to 8 bases. The CDR3 extends over 12 amino acids. CDR1 SGHDT and CDR2 YYEEEE come from the germline V gene.

J is TRBJ2-1 and V is TRBV9, with 7 positions matching TRBD2. From germline, CDR1 is SGDLS and CDR2 YYNGEE. This CDR3 is 17 amino acids long. V lost 2 bases and J lost 7; bases outside the gene matches: 15. The CDR3 loop reads CASSVPSGREGWNEQFF. CDR3 DNA: TGTGCCAGCAGCGTTCCCTCGGGGAGGGAGGGGTGGAATGAGCAGTTCTTC.

This chain links TRBV5-1 with TRBJ2-3; D is unresolved. V lost 3 bases, J lost 5 bases, and 7 bases lay in between. CDR3 length: 12 amino acids. Germline values: CDR1 SGHRS, CDR2 YFSETQ. The CDR3 DNA follows: TGCGCCAGCAGCTATAGTGGAGATACGCAGTATTTT. Its protein product is CASSYSGDTQYF. The full variable domain, in which reference TRBV5-1 and TRBJ2-3 provide the parts outside the CDR3, is KAGVTQTPRYLIKTRGQQVTLSCSPISGHRSVSWYQQTPGQGLQFLFEYFSETQRNKGNFPGRFSGRQFSNSRSEMNVSTLELGDSALYLCASSYSGDTQYFGPGTRLTVL.

The gene calls are TRBV18 and TRBJ2-7, with 8 nucleotides matching TRBD2. CDR3 length: 16 residues. V dropped 5 bases and J dropped 2; count of bases not matched to a gene: 11. CDR1 and CDR2 (germline): KGHSH, LQKENI. In nucleotides, the CDR3 is TGTGCCAGCTCAGTCGCGGTCACGACTAGCGCCTACGAGCAGTACTTC. Translating it yields CASSVAVTTSAYEQYF.

V gene TRBV30 combines with J gene TRBJ2-3, with TRBD1 matching over 7 bases. The CDR3 totals 13 residues. The V gene's germline CDR1 is GTSNPN and CDR2 SVGIG (reference sequence). V was pared by 5 bases and J by 6 bases, with 8 bases of the junction left unmatched. CDR3: CAWDPGTVDTQYF. The CDR3 DNA is TGTGCCTGGGATCCCGGGACAGTGGATACGCAGTATTTT. Full variable domain (missing parts from reference TRBV30 and TRBJ2-3): SQTIHQWPATLVQPVGSPLSLECTVEGTSNPNLYWYRQAAGRGLQLLFYSVGIGQISSEVPQNLSASRPQDRQFILSSKKLLLSDSGFYLCAWDPGTVDTQYFGPGTRLTVL.